Listed here are 11 T cell receptor beta chains from one sample, sequenced in a study of identifying expanded T cells in peripheral blood. Libraries were prepared by immunoSEQ multiplex PCR; TCRdb keeps only in-frame clonotypes and omits some of them. The data show more than 85,000 clones, around 88% seen once. Material: blood. These receptors came from a person aged 18 to 69 in good health.

This chain uses TRBV6-4 with TRBJ2-1, with 10 nucleotides matching TRBD2. CDR1 is MRHNA and CDR2 is SNTAGT in the germline V gene. The CDR3 consists of 17 residues. The trim removed 3 bases at V and 0 bases at J, leaving 5 bases unmatched. The CDR3 DNA follows: TGTGCCAGCAGTGAAGGAGCGGGAGGGGGCTCCTACAATGAGCAGTTCTTC. Amino acids: CASSEGAGGGSYNEQFF.

V is TRBV4-1 and J is TRBJ2-2; 7 nucleotides align to TRBD2. There are 17 residues in the CDR3. The germline gives CDR1 MGHRA, CDR2 YSYEKL. Trimming removed 0 bases from V and 5 bases from J; junction bases left unmatched: 9. The CDR3 DNA reads TGCGCCAGCAGCCAAGACTTCGGACTAGTTCCTACCGGGGAGCTGTTTTTT. This codes for CASSQDFGLVPTGELFF.

This chain uses TRBV28 with TRBJ1-5; 10 bases align to TRBD1. V was pared by 10 bases and J by 4 bases, with 7 bases of the junction left unmatched. Germline CDR1 is MDHEN and CDR2 is SYDVKM. This CDR3 is 14 amino acids long. Written as DNA, the CDR3 is TGTGCCACCCTTCGGACAGGGGGGAATCAGCCCCAGCATTTT. Its protein product is CATLRTGGNQPQHF.

CDR3 in amino acids: CASSLDVNTEAFF. The CDR3 DNA sequence: TGTGCCAGCAGCTTAGACGTAAACACTGAAGCTTTCTTT. This rearrangement joins TRBV7-8 to TRBJ1-1; D gene uncertain. The germline V gene encodes CDR1 SGHVS and CDR2 FQNEAQ. V lost 1 base to trimming and J lost 2 bases, with 5 bases between them. This CDR3 has 13 amino acids.

In its sample, this clone was seen a few times. The rearrangement joins TRBV28 to TRBJ1-5; D is ambiguous. Trimming left V 8 bases short and J 4 bases short, with 9 bases between. In germline, CDR1 is MDHEN, CDR2 SYDVKM. The CDR3 runs to 12 residues. The CDR3 loop reads CASDQNNQPQHF. CDR3 bases: TGTGCCAGCGATCAGAATAATCAGCCCCAGCATTTT. Filled out from reference TRBV28 and TRBJ1-5, the complete variable domain reads DVKVTQSSRYLVKRTGEKVFLECVQDMDHENMFWYRQDPGLGLRLIYFSYDVKMKEKGDIPEGYSVSREKKERFSLILESASTNQTSMYLCASDQNNQPQHFGDGTRLSIL.

This chain connects TRBV13 to TRBJ1-2; D is possibly TRBD1 (5 bases). From germline, CDR1 is PRHDT and CDR2 FYEKMQ (reference sequence). The CDR3 totals 14 residues. V lost 2 bases and J lost 6, with 13 bases in between. In nucleotides, the CDR3 is TGTGCCAGCAGCTTATTCGGGGCCCCCCATGGCTACACCTTC. Protein product: CASSLFGAPHGYTF.

The rearrangement joins TRBV30 to TRBJ2-7, with 8 bases aligning to TRBD1. The CDR3 is made up of 13 amino acids. Germline CDR1 reads GTSNPN; CDR2 reads SVGIG (reference sequence). The V gene end was trimmed by 3 bases and the J gene end by 5 bases; junction bases not matched to a gene: 6. CDR3 region: CAWRGRGHNEQYF. Written as DNA, the CDR3 is TGTGCCTGGAGAGGCAGGGGGCACAACGAGCAGTACTTC.

The chain is built from TRBV9 and TRBJ1-1, with D unclear. Germline V CDR1 and CDR2: SGDLS, YYNGEE. V shed 0 bases and J shed 7 bases, with 10 bases lying between them. The CDR3 loop spans 13 amino acids. CDR3 DNA: TGTGCCAGCAGCGTAGCTAACCAGGATGAAGCTTTCTTT. Protein: CASSVANQDEAFF.

The chain links TRBV7-3 to TRBJ2-2; 8 nucleotides match TRBD2. CDR3 length: 14 amino acids. V trimming: 9 bases; J trimming: 7 bases; junction bases outside the gene matches: 10. Per the germline V gene, CDR1 is SGHTA and CDR2 is FQGTGA. The CDR3 sequence: CASAKREWDGELFF. Here the CDR3 DNA reads TGTGCCAGTGCTAAGCGGGAGTGGGACGGGGAGCTGTTTTTT. Variable domain in full (rest from reference TRBV7-3 and TRBJ2-2): GAGVSQTPSNKVTEKGKYVELRCDPISGHTALYWYRQSLGQGPEFLIYFQGTGAADDSGLPNDRFFAVRPEGSVSTLKIQRTERGDSAVYLCASAKREWDGELFFGEGSRLTVL.

The rearrangement links TRBV5-4 to TRBJ1-1; D possibly corresponds to TRBD1 (6 bases). V lost 2 bases, J lost 5 bases, and 10 bases lay in between. CDR1 is SGHNT, CDR2 YYREEE, per germline (reference sequence). This CDR3 region has 13 residues. CDR3: CASSFRGGTEAFF. DNA for the CDR3: TGTGCCAGCAGCTTTAGGGGGGGAACTGAAGCTTTCTTT. Filled out from reference TRBV5-4 and TRBJ1-1, the complete variable domain reads ETGVTQSPTHLIKTRGQQVTLRCSSQSGHNTVSWYQQALGQGPQFIFQYYREEENGRGNFPPRFSGLQFPNYSSELNVNALELDDSALYLCASSFRGGTEAFFGQGTRLTVV.

V and J are TRBV6-6 and TRBJ2-3; TRBD1 is a possible D gene (5 bases). The CDR3 consists of 14 residues. In germline, CDR1 is MNHNY, CDR2 SVGAGI (reference sequence). Trimming took 2 bases from V and 5 from J, leaving 11 bases between them. The CDR3 region has the DNA TGTGCCAGCAGTTACGAAGGGGCGGAAGATACGCAGTATTTT. This translates into CASSYEGAEDTQYF.